This T cell receptor beta chain was captured by sequencing in a study of shared clonotypes between healthy human individuals. Some clones are missing from TCRdb's copy, which holds only in-frame ones; the method was immunoSEQ multiplex PCR. The table records roughly 1,000,000 clones, 78% of them present only once. Findings and caveats of the study: Donor clonotype sharing was expected to depend on sequencing depth.

CDR1 MNHNY and CDR2 SVGAGI come from the germline V gene (reference sequence). This CDR3 spans 13 amino acids. V dropped 7 bases and J dropped 7 bases, with 13 bases sitting between them. Of note for this clone: Its antigen is still unknown.

The specimen was memory CD4+ T cells from PBMCs. Subset given: CD45RA-negative fraction. The chain joins TRBV6-6 to TRBJ1-4; tentatively, D is TRBD1 (6 bases). This receptor was identified in a man aged 18-30 years in good health. Some clones in this sample may be carry-over from other donors' samples. The CDR3 is CASTIEGGEKLFF. The CDR3 DNA follows: TGTGCCAGCACCATAGAAGGGGGTGAAAAACTGTTTTTT.